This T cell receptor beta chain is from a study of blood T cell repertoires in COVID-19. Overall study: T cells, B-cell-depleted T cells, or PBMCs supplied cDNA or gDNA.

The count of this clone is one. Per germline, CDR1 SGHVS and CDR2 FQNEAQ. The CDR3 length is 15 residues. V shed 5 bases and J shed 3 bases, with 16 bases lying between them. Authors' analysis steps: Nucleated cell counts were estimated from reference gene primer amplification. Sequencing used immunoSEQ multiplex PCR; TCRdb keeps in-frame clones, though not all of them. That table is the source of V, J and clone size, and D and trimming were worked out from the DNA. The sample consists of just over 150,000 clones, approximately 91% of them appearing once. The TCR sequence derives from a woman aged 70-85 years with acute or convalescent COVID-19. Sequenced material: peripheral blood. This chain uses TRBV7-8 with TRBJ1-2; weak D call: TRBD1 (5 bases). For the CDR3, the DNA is TGTGCCAGCAGCCCCTCGACAGTATCGTACTATGGCTACACCTTC. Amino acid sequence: CASSPSTVSYYGYTF.